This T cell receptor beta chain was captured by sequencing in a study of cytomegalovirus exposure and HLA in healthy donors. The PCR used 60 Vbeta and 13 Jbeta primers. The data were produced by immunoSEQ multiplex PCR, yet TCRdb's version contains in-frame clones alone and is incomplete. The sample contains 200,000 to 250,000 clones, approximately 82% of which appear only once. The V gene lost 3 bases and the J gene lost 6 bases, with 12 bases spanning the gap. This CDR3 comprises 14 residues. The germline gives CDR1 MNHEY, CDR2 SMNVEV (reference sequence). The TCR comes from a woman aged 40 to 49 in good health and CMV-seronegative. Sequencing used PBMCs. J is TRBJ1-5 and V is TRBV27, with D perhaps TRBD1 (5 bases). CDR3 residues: CASSLGPMSQPQHF. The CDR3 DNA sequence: TGTGCCAGCAGTTTGGGGCCGATGAGTCAGCCCCAGCATTTT.